This is a list of T cell receptor beta chains from one sample in a study of shared clonotypes between healthy human individuals. Here immunoSEQ multiplex PCR was the method, and the copy in TCRdb shows in-frame clones only, minus some. The repertoire holds around 2,000,000 clones, with 95% as singletons. The specimen sequenced was naive CD4+ T cells sorted from blood. The receptors stem from a man aged 18 to 29 in good health. The CDR3 runs from the conserved cysteine through the conserved F or W. D genes are given only for firm matches. A clone size is listed for some rows: how often the clone was seen (once, few, many), or a class if it is expanded.

TRBJ2-5 | 12 | TRBV11-2 | . | . | TGTGCCAGCAGCTTTTTCGGGGAGACCCAGTACTTC | CASSFFGETQYF
TRBJ1-1 | 15 | TRBV13 | TRBD1 | once | TGTGCCAGCAGCTTCAGTGACAGGGAGAACACTGAAGCTTTCTTT | CASSFSDRENTEAFF
TRBJ1-1 | 12 | TRBV30 | . | . | TGTGCCTGGAGTCCCGGGCCACTTGAAGCTTTCTTT | CAWSPGPLEAFF
TRBJ2-5 | 14 | TRBV7-9 | TRBD2 | . | TGTGCCAGCAGCCTAGCGGGGACCCAAGAGACCCAGTACTTC | CASSLAGTQETQYF
TRBJ2-7 | 14 | TRBV19 | . | . | TGTGCCAGTAGTATTGTTCAGGGCAGCTACGAGCAGTACTTC | CASSIVQGSYEQYF
TRBJ2-7 | 15 | TRBV5-4 | . | . | TGTGCCAGCAGCCAAGGACAGACTCTTTTATACGAGCAGTACTTC | CASSQGQTLLYEQYF
TRBJ1-5 | 15 | TRBV7-2 | TRBD1 | once | TGTGCCAGCAGCTTAGAAGCAGGGGGCGGTCAGCCCCAGCATTTT | CASSLEAGGGQPQHF
TRBJ1-1 | 11 | TRBV2 | . | . | TGTGCCAGCAACATCGGGGGGGAAGCTTTCTTT | CASNIGGEAFF
TRBJ2-5 | 14 | TRBV5-1 | TRBD2 | . | TGCGCCAGCAGCCCCTCGACTAGCGAGGAGACCCAGTACTTC | CASSPSTSEETQYF
TRBJ1-4 | 12 | TRBV30 | . | . | TGTGCCTGGAGTGACATGAATGAAAAACTGTTTTTT | CAWSDMNEKLFF
TRBJ1-1 | 13 | TRBV2 | . | . | TGTGCCAGCAGGGGGGAGATCAACACTGAAGCTTTCTTT | CASRGEINTEAFF
TRBJ1-1 | 14 | TRBV7-6 | . | . | TGTGCCAGCAGCTTAGGTACTATCGGGGGCGAAGCTTTCTTT | CASSLGTIGGEAFF
TRBJ1-1 | 13 | TRBV19 | . | . | TGTGCCAGTAGTGGCGCAGGGAACCTTGAAGCTTTCTTT | CASSGAGNLEAFF
TRBJ2-1 | 18 | TRBV7-6 | TRBD2 | . | TGTGCCAGCAGCTTACGATGGGTAGCGGGAGTTTCGGACAATGAGCAGTTCTTC | CASSLRWVAGVSDNEQFF
TRBJ1-1 | 14 | TRBV6-6 | . | . | TGTGCCAGCAGTTACTCCCCGGGGGCAGCCGGAGCTTTCTTT | CASSYSPGAAGAFF
TRBJ2-5 | 13 | TRBV30 | TRBD1 | . | TGTGCCTCACAGGGGCAGGGTCCAGAGACCCAGTACTTC | CASQGQGPETQYF
TRBJ2-7 | 15 | TRBV11-2 | TRBD1 | . | TGTGCCAGCGGGACAGGGGCTCCAAGCTCCTACGAGCAGTACTTC | CASGTGAPSSYEQYF
TRBJ2-3 | 12 | TRBV30 | . | . | TGTGCCTGGAGTGCAACCGGAGATACGCAGTATTTT | CAWSATGDTQYF
TRBJ2-7 | 15 | TRBV30 | . | . | TGTGCCTGGTCCCCCCCAAGGGCTTTCTCGTACGAGCAGTACTTC | CAWSPPRAFSYEQYF
TRBJ2-1 | 16 | TRBV6-1 | . | . | TGTGCCAGCAGTGAAATACTGTCTAGCTGGCACAATGAGCAGTTCTTC | CASSEILSSWHNEQFF